These 11 T cell receptor beta chains were sequenced from one sample in a study of OX40 agonist ivuxolimab in advanced cancers. The protocol was immunoSEQ multiplex PCR, while the TCRdb copy is restricted to in-frame clones and leaves out a portion. Of 80,000 to 85,000 clones in the sample, approximately 86% were seen once. Sequenced here: CD4+ or CD8+ T cells sorted from blood, sampled in a trial of the OX40 agonist ivuxolimab. The receptors come from an adult with an advanced solid tumor such as melanoma, head and neck, liver or kidney cancer.

The chain links TRBV7-9 to TRBJ2-1; 9 positions agree with TRBD2. CDR1 is SEHNR and CDR2 is FQNEAQ in the germline V gene (reference sequence). Trimming took 3 bases from V and 8 from J; bases not matched to a gene: 2. The CDR3 contains 13 residues. The CDR3 region is CASSFSGSDEQFF. The DNA of the CDR3 is TGTGCCAGCAGCTTTAGCGGGAGTGATGAGCAGTTCTTC.

The V call is TRBV19, the J call TRBJ1-6; 10 bases are shared with TRBD1. Germline CDR1 is LNHDA and CDR2 is SQIVND (reference sequence). The ends lost 5 bases at V and 10 bases at J; junction bases unmatched: 8. The CDR3 sequence is 15 residues long. The CDR3 spells CASSSGTGVSSPLHF. For the CDR3, the DNA is TGTGCCAGTAGTTCCGGGACAGGGGTAAGCTCACCCCTCCACTTT.

This sequence joins TRBV2 and TRBJ1-6; D possibly corresponds to TRBD1 (5 bases). CDR1 is SNHLY, CDR2 FYNNEI, per germline. The germline V and J ends were trimmed by 4 bases and 6 bases, with 16 bases remaining between them. This CDR3 is built from 16 residues. The CDR3 spells CASSVGGFSLNSPLHF. In DNA form, the CDR3 reads TGTGCCAGCAGTGTTGGGGGGTTCTCCCTTAATTCACCCCTCCACTTT. Combining the CDR3 with reference TRBV2 and TRBJ1-6 gives the whole variable domain EPEVTQTPSHQVTQMGQEVILRCVPISNHLYFYWYRQILGQKVEFLVSFYNNEISEKSEIFDDQFSVERPDGSNFTLKIRSTKLEDSAMYFCASSVGGFSLNSPLHFGNGTRLTVT.

Points on this clone: Its ends do not fully match the called genes, so a read error is possible. This sequence joins TRBV7-7 and TRBJ2-1, with TRBD2 matching over 8 bases. Per the germline V gene, CDR1 is SSHAT and CDR2 is FNYEAQ (reference sequence). The CDR3 length is 14 residues. This CDR3 is CASSLGGRNDEQFF. For the CDR3, the DNA is TGTGCTAGCAGCTTAGGCGGGAGGAACGATGAGCAGTTCTTC.

V gene TRBV29-1 combines with J gene TRBJ2-5; D might be TRBD1 (5 bases). The length of the CDR3 is 13 residues. V lost 0 bases, J lost 3 bases, and 8 bases lay in between. The germline V gene has CDR1 SQVTM and CDR2 ANQGSEA. The DNA for the CDR3 is TGCAGCGTTGAAGACGACAGAAAAGAGACCCAGTACTTC. Protein sequence: CSVEDDRKETQYF.

The chain is built from TRBV5-4 and TRBJ2-1; TRBD2 matches at 7 bases. The junction had 3 bases not matched to a gene; V was cut back by 1 base and J by 5 bases. This CDR3 has 14 residues. Germline loops: CDR1 SGHNT, CDR2 YYREEE (reference sequence). CDR3 coding DNA: TGTGCCAGCAGCTTGATGGGAGGGGACAATGAGCAGTTCTTC. Residues: CASSLMGGDNEQFF.

The V call is TRBV2, the J call TRBJ1-2, with TRBD1 as a possible D gene (5 bases). CDR1 is SNHLY, CDR2 FYNNEI, per germline. There are 15 residues in the CDR3. The V end was cut by 8 bases, the J end by 0 bases, with 16 bases between. In DNA form, the CDR3 reads TGTGCCAGCCAACCTTCGACAGCTTCTAACTATGGCTACACCTTC. Translated, it gives CASQPSTASNYGYTF. The full variable domain, with the rest looked up from reference TRBV2 and TRBJ1-2, is EPEVTQTPSHQVTQMGQEVILRCVPISNHLYFYWYRQILGQKVEFLVSFYNNEISEKSEIFDDQFSVERPDGSNFTLKIRSTKLEDSAMYFCASQPSTASNYGYTFGSGTRLTVV.

This clone was seen a few times. The chain couples TRBV2 to TRBJ1-4; weak D call: TRBD1 (6 bases). Germline CDR1 SNHLY, CDR2 FYNNEI. The CDR3 is 14 residues long. The V and J ends lost 0 bases and 10 bases respectively, with 12 bases between them. As DNA, the CDR3 is TGTGCCAGCAGTGAAGCGCTTCAGGGGCGAAAACTGTTTTTT. The encoded protein is CASSEALQGRKLFF.

V is TRBV15 and J is TRBJ1-1; 7 bases agree with TRBD1. Per the germline V gene, CDR1 is LNHNV and CDR2 is YYDKDF (reference sequence). This CDR3 region has 13 residues. J gave up 1 base and V 8 bases, and 4 bases lay outside the gene matches. CDR3 sequence reads: CATRTGRNTEAFF. In DNA form, the CDR3 reads TGTGCCACCCGGACAGGCAGGAACACTGAAGCTTTCTTT.

The gene calls are TRBV19 and TRBJ2-5; TRBD1 matches at 7 bases. Trimming at V came to 6 bases and at J to 5 bases, leaving 3 bases not matched to a gene. Germline values: CDR1 LNHDA, CDR2 SQIVND (reference sequence). The CDR3 is made up of 12 amino acids. The CDR3, as DNA: TGTGCCAGTAGCCCCAGGGGGGAGACCCAGTACTTC. Protein: CASSPRGETQYF.

This clone was seen more than once but under ten times. This sequence joins TRBV6-5 and TRBJ2-2; D possibly corresponds to TRBD1 (5 bases). Germline V gene lookup returns CDR1 MNHEY and CDR2 SVGAGI. CDR3 length: 14 amino acids. The V end lost 5 bases, the J end lost 5 bases, and 12 bases lay between the germline ends. CDR3 DNA sequence: TGTGCCAGCAGTATTAGGGGTAGTACCGGGGAGCTGTTTTTT. Its translation: CASSIRGSTGELFF.